This T cell receptor (beta chain) was sequenced for a study of shared clonotypes between healthy human individuals. This clone was seen once. Terminally differentiated effector memory CD45RA+ cells were left out of the naive CD8 fraction, which was CD45RO-negative and positively selected for CCR7. Germline V gene lookup returns CDR1 MNHEY and CDR2 SVGAGI. V was cut by 0 bases and J by 9 bases, with 6 bases left in between. The CDR3 spans 13 residues. Repertoires were generated with immunoSEQ multiplex PCR, while TCRdb's copy carries only in-frame clones and drops some. This table holds some 2 million clones, about 95% found once.

The source of this sequence is a man younger than 35 in good health. Sequencing input: naive CD8+ T cells sorted from blood. The chain is built from TRBV6-5 and TRBJ1-6; D is uncertain. CDR3 nucleotides: TGTGCCAGCAGTTACTCGACTGTTTCACCCCTCCACTTT. Protein: CASSYSTVSPLHF.